This record concerns one T cell receptor (beta chain) sequence. Antigen unknown. The validation cohort, a group of over a hundred subjects, included the donors and was separate from the approximately 660-subject first cohort. This sample is drawn from a study of cytomegalovirus exposure and HLA in healthy donors. Findings of the study overall: Specificity of three CMV-associated chains for CMV antigens was verified in vitro. While the bulk of TCR sequences proved rare, some public TCRs turned up in many donors.

The method was immunoSEQ multiplex PCR; TCRdb's version includes in-frame clones alone and lacks a portion of them. The sample yields about 170,000 clones, 89% seen once. This sequence was found in a woman younger than 30 in good health and CMV-seropositive. Sequencing used PBMCs.

The CDR3 loop is CATRGWGTDTQYF. As DNA, the CDR3 is TGTGCCACCCGGGGGTGGGGCACAGATACGCAGTATTTT. The chain uses TRBV6-6 and TRBJ2-3, with D maybe TRBD2 (6 bases). Germline V gives CDR1 MNHNY, CDR2 SVGAGI (reference sequence). The CDR3 is 13 amino acids. Trimming left V 10 bases short and J 1 base short, with 12 bases between.